This T cell receptor beta chain was obtained from a study of blood T cell repertoires in COVID-19. Study overall: PBMCs, B-cell-depleted T cells, or T cells were the source of the cDNA or gDNA that made up the material.

V lost 7 bases and J 4 bases, leaving 16 bases between the germline ends. Germline assignment: CDR1 SQVTM and CDR2 ANQGSEA. The length of the CDR3 is 13 residues. Data came from immunoSEQ multiplex PCR; TCRdb stores just in-frame clones and leaves some out. The data hold 250,000 or so clones, with around nine tenths observed a single time. This TCR was recovered from a man aged 30 to 45 with active or convalescent COVID-19. V and J are TRBV29-1 and TRBJ1-1, with D maybe TRBD1 (6 bases). The specimen was peripheral blood. The CDR3 DNA sequence: TGCAGCGGAGTCAGGGGTGGGGGCACTGAAGCTTTCTTT. Translation gives CSGVRGGGTEAFF.